A few counts support the clone carrying this T cell receptor beta chain. The CDR3 runs 13 residues. Trimming took 1 base from V and 9 from J, leaving 12 bases between them. This record belongs to a study of T-cell reconstitution after alpha-beta-depleted transplantation in children. Unique molecular identifiers were used in preparing the TCRbeta library. Via MiXCR, TCRdb re-called the PCR reads, giving one row per CDR3 protein. This sample yields 640,000 or so distinct CDR3 sequences, of which roughly 17% are seen a single time; 1.1% belongs to the top ten. Sequencing used PBMCs from the stem cell graft donor, obtained from the stem cell graft. The J gene is TRBJ1-2, the V gene TRBV12-3 or TRBV12-4; D is unclear. The TCR originated in a human donor who donated a stem cell graft to a child with acute myeloid leukemia. The chain's CDR3 is CASSLEVGVSYTF. In DNA, the CDR3 is TGTGCCAGCAGTTTAGAGGTGGGAGTTAGCTACACCTTC.